The 3 T cell receptor beta chains below all came from one sample that was sequenced in a study of shared clonotypes between healthy human individuals. Assay used: immunoSEQ multiplex PCR; TCRdb lists only in-frame clones, some missing. The data show fewer than 2.5 million clones, under 95% seen once. Source material: naive CD4+ T cells from PBMCs. Documented subset: CD45RA+ positively selected. These receptors came from a man aged 18-30 years in good health. Some clones in this sample may be carry-over from other donors' samples.

J is TRBJ2-2 and V is TRBV2, with 7 positions matching TRBD1. The germline CDR1 and CDR2 sequences are SNHLY and FYNNEI. This CDR3 spans 14 amino acids. Unmatched junction bases numbered 2, after V lost 3 bases and J lost 4 bases. This CDR3 reads CASSEGQLTGELFF. The CDR3 nucleotides read TGTGCCAGCAGTGAGGGACAGCTCACCGGGGAGCTGTTTTTT. The full variable domain, rest sourced from reference TRBV2 and TRBJ2-2, is EPEVTQTPSHQVTQMGQEVILRCVPISNHLYFYWYRQILGQKVEFLVSFYNNEISEKSEIFDDQFSVERPDGSNFTLKIRSTKLEDSAMYFCASSEGQLTGELFFGEGSRLTVL.

This chain joins TRBV4-1 and TRBJ2-1, with 7 bases fitting TRBD2. Germline-derived CDR1 and CDR2 are MGHRA and YSYEKL. The CDR3 runs to 15 residues. V was clipped by 4 bases and J by 6 bases; unmatched bases: 9. Here the CDR3 DNA reads TGCGCCAGCAGCCCCGCATTACGACTAGCCAATGAGCAGTTCTTC. Translating gives CASSPALRLANEQFF.

This clone was observed a single time. This sequence joins TRBV19 and TRBJ2-1, with D tentatively TRBD2 (6 bases). Trimming removed 7 bases from V and 8 bases from J, with 18 bases in between. The germline gives CDR1 LNHDA, CDR2 SQIVND (reference sequence). The CDR3 contains 14 residues. The CDR3 DNA sequence: TGTGCCAGTACCGTCGGACTATTAGGCCATGAGCAGTTCTTC. Its translation is CASTVGLLGHEQFF.